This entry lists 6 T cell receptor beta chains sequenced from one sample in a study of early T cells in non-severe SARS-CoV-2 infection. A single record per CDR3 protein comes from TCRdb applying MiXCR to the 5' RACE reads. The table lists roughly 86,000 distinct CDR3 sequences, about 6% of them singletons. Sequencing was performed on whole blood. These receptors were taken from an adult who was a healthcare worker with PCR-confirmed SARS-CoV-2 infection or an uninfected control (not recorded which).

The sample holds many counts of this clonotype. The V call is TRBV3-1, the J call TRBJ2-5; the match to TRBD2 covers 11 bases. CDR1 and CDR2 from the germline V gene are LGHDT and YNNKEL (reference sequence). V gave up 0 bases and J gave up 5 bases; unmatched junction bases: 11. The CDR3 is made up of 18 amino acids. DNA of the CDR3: TGTGCCAGCAGCCAAGAGAAGATAGCGGGAGGGCCTGTGGAGACCCAGTACTTC. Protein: CASSQEKIAGGPVETQYF.

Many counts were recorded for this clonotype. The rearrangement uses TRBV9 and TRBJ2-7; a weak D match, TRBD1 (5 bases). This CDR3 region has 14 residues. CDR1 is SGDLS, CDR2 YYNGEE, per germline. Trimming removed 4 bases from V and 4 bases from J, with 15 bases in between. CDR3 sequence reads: CASSLGVAGYEQYF. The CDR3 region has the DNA TGTGCCAGCAGCCTAGGGGTAGCAGGGTACGAGCAGTACTTC.

In DNA, the CDR3 is TGCGCCAGCACTCAGACAGGGAACTATGGCTACACCTTC. This gives the protein CASTQTGNYGYTF. The chain is built from TRBV10-2 and TRBJ1-2, with 7 bases fitting TRBD1. This CDR3 is 13 amino acids long. The trim removed 7 bases at V and 2 bases at J, leaving 4 bases unmatched. Germline V gene data show CDR1 as WSHSY and CDR2 as SAAADI.

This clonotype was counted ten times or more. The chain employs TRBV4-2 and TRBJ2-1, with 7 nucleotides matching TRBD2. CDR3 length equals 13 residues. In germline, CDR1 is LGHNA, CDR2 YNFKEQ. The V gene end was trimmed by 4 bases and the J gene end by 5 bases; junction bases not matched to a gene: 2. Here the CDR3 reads CASSRGRDNEQFF. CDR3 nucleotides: TGTGCCAGCAGCCGCGGGAGAGACAATGAGCAGTTCTTC.

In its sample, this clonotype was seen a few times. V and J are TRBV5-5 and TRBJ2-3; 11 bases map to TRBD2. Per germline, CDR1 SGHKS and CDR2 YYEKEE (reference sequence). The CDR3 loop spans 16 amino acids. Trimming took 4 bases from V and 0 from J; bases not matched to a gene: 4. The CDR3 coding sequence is TGTGCCAGCAGCAGACTAGCGGGGAAAAGCACAGATACGCAGTATTTT. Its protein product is CASSRLAGKSTDTQYF. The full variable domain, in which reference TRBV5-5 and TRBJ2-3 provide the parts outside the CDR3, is DAGVTQSPTHLIKTRGQQVTLRCSPISGHKSVSWYQQVLGQGPQFIFQYYEKEERGRGNFPDRFSARQFPNYSSELNVNALLLGDSALYLCASSRLAGKSTDTQYFGPGTRLTVL.

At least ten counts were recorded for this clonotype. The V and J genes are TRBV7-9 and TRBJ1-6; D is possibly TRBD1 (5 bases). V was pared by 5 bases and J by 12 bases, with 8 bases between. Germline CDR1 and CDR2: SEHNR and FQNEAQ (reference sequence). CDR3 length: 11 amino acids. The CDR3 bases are TGTGCCAGCAGCCGGGGGGAACCCCTCCACTTT. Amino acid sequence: CASSRGEPLHF.